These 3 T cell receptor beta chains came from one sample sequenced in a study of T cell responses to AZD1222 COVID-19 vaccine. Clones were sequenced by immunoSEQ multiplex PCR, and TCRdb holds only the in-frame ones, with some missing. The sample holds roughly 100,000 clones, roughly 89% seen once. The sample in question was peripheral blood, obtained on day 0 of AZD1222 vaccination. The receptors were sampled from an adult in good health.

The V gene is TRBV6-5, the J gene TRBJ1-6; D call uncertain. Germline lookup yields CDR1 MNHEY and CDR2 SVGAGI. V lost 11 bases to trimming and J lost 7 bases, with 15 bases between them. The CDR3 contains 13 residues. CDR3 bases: TGTGCCCCCTGGGCACTCCGAAATTCACCCCTCCACTTT. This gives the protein CAPWALRNSPLHF.

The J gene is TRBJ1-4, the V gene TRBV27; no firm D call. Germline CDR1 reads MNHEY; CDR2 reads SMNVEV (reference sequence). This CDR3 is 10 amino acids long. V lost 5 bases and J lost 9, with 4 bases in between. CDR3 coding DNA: TGTGCCAGCAGTCTAAAAAAACTGTTTTTT. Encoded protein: CASSLKKLFF.

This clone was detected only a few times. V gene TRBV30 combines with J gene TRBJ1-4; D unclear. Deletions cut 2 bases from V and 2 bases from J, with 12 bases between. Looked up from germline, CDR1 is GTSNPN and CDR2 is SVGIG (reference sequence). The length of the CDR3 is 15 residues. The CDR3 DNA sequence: TGTGCCTGGAGTCCACGGGCGAGGACTAATGAAAAACTGTTTTTT. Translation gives CAWSPRARTNEKLFF.